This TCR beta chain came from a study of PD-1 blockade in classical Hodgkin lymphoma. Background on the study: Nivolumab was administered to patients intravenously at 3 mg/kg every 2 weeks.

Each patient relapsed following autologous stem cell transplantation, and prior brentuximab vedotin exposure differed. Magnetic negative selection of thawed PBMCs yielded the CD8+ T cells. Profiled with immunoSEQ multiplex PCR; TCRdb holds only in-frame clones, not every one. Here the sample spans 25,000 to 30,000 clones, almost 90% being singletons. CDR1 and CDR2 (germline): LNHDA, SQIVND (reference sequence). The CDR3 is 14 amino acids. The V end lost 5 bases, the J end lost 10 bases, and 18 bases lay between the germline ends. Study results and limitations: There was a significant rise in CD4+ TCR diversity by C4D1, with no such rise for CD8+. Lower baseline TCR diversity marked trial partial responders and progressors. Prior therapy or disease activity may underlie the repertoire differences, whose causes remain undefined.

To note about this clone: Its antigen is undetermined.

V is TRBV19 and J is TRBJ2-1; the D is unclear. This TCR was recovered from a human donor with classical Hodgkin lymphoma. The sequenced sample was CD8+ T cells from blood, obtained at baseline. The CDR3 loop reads CASSAPEGLKEQFF. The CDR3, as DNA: TGTGCCAGTAGTGCGCCCGAAGGATTAAAGGAGCAGTTCTTC.